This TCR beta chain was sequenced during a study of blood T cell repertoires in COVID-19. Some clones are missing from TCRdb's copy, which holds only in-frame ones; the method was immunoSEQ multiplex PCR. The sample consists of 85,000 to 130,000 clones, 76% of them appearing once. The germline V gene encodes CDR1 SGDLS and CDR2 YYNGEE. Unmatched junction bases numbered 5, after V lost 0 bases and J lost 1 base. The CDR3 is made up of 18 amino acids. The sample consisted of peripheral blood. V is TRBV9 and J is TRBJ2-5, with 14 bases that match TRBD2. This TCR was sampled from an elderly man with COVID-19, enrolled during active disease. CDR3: CASSVAGLAGGGQETQYF. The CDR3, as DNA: TGTGCCAGCAGCGTAGCCGGACTAGCGGGAGGAGGCCAAGAGACCCAGTACTTC.